A single sample gave rise to the 8 T cell receptor beta chains below, sequenced in a study of blood T cell repertoires in COVID-19. Profiled with immunoSEQ multiplex PCR; TCRdb holds only in-frame clones, not every one. This table holds about 150,000 clones, around 84% found once. The source material was peripheral blood. These receptors came from a man aged 30-40 years with COVID-19, enrolled during active disease.

The chain couples TRBV4-3 to TRBJ2-7; perhaps TRBD1 as D (5 bases). V lost 3 bases to trimming and J lost 0 bases, with 15 bases between them. Germline V gene data show CDR1 as LGHNA and CDR2 as YSLEER. The CDR3 loop spans 16 amino acids. The CDR3 nucleotides read TGCGCCAGCAGCCAGCTAACAGGCTCCGGCTCCTACGAGCAGTACTTC. It encodes CASSQLTGSGSYEQYF.

The V gene is TRBV5-1, the J gene TRBJ1-4; 7 bases line up with TRBD1. Unmatched junction bases numbered 6, after V lost 0 bases and J lost 4 bases. The CDR3 has 16 residues. Germline CDR1 and CDR2: SGHRS and YFSETQ. The CDR3 coding sequence is TGCGCCAGCAGCTTGGCACCCCAGGGGGGTAATGAAAAACTGTTTTTT. As protein: CASSLAPQGGNEKLFF.

The table lists this clone with many counts. The gene calls are TRBV11-2 and TRBJ1-6; D is undetermined. Trimming took off 5 bases at V and 10 bases at J, with 15 bases between the two ends. The CDR3 extends over 14 amino acids. Germline lookup yields CDR1 SGHAT and CDR2 FQNNGV. The CDR3 nucleotides read TGTGCCAGCAGCCAAAACAGCGGGAGCTCACCCCTCCACTTT. This translates into CASSQNSGSSPLHF.

V gene TRBV7-3 combines with J gene TRBJ2-5; D perhaps matches TRBD1 (6 bases). V shed 5 bases and J shed 1 base, with 17 bases lying between them. CDR1 is SGHTA and CDR2 is FQGTGA in the germline V gene. The CDR3 extends over 16 amino acids. CDR3 in amino acids: CASSLSGQTIQETQYF. Here the CDR3 DNA reads TGTGCCAGCAGCCTGTCCGGACAGACTATCCAAGAGACCCAGTACTTC.

In this sample, this clone turned up many times. The rearrangement links TRBV6-4 to TRBJ2-3; 12 nucleotides line up with TRBD2. Germline V gives CDR1 MRHNA, CDR2 SNTAGT. Losses at the gene ends were 6 bases for V and 4 bases for J; bases not matched to a gene: 5. The CDR3 loop spans 15 amino acids. The CDR3 reads CASRETSGSADTQYF. CDR3 coding DNA: TGTGCCAGCAGGGAGACTAGCGGGAGCGCAGATACGCAGTATTTT.

This chain uses TRBV28 with TRBJ1-2; D gene uncertain. The ends were cut back, 3 bases at V and 1 base at J, with 6 bases in the middle. This CDR3 is built from 13 residues. The germline V gene has CDR1 MDHEN and CDR2 SYDVKM. Here the CDR3 reads CASSFNNNYGYTF. The CDR3 DNA reads as TGTGCCAGCAGTTTCAACAATAACTATGGCTACACCTTC.

CDR3 coding DNA: TGTGCCAGCAGTCCGCGGACTAGCGGGAGGGCCGACGAGCAGTACTTC. It translates to CASSPRTSGRADEQYF. J is TRBJ2-7 and V is TRBV27, with 15 bases fitting TRBD2. V trimming: 5 bases; J trimming: 5 bases; junction bases outside the gene matches: 7. The CDR3 runs 16 residues. Germline CDR1 reads MNHEY; CDR2 reads SMNVEV (reference sequence).

J is TRBJ1-1 and V is TRBV5-4, with D maybe TRBD1 (6 bases). Trimming cost V 0 bases and J 4 bases, with 7 bases left between them. The germline V gene encodes CDR1 SGHNT and CDR2 YYREEE (reference sequence). This CDR3 is 13 amino acids long. CDR3 DNA: TGTGCCAGCAGCTTGGGAGGGGGCACTGAAGCTTTCTTT. Amino acids: CASSLGGGTEAFF.